The rows below give T cell receptor beta chains drawn from one sample of a study of cytomegalovirus exposure and HLA in healthy donors. Using immunoSEQ multiplex PCR, the repertoire was profiled, and TCRdb retains in-frame clones only, with some absent. This table has 130,000 to 150,000 clones, roughly 83% appearing once. Material: PBMCs. All receptors come from a female donor in good health and CMV-seronegative. Each CDR3 is given with its conserved first and last residue. D genes are given only for firm matches. Some rows mark clone size as missing; the rest say once, few, many or name a class of expanded clone.

size,D,V,CDR3
NA,TRBD1,TRBV5-1,CASSWGQGRQETQYF
NA,TRBD1,TRBV27,CASKTGSNEQYF
NA,TRBD1,TRBV19,CASTFRDRRYKDQPQHF
NA,TRBD1,TRBV19,CASRIRTGSYEQYF
NA,TRBD1,TRBV29-1,CSAEAGGALNTEAFF
NA,TRBD1,TRBV9,CASSRTGSGRYYGYTF
NA,TRBD2,TRBV5-4,CASSLAGGGRGETQYF
NA,NA,TRBV25-1,CASRRGGGYEQYF
few,NA,TRBV7-2,CASSQYAREAFF
NA,NA,TRBV2,CASRWNRGIREQFF
NA,TRBD1,TRBV7-9,CASSAGTGCEQYF
NA,TRBD2,TRBV6-7,CASEPGLAGGYTGELFF
NA,TRBD2,TRBV4-3,CASSLSGANTGELFF
NA,NA,TRBV7-2,CASRLGANGELFF
NA,TRBD2,TRBV30,CAWSRDTGLAGATYEQYF
few,TRBD2,TRBV5-4,CASSPSGGADTQYF
NA,TRBD2,TRBV30,CAWRAGLDTDTQYF
NA,NA,TRBV11-3,CASSLDRGFRNEQFF
few,NA,TRBV7-9,CASSIQGSGANVLTF
NA,TRBD2,TRBV9,CASSVGTSGEQYF
NA,TRBD2,TRBV5-1,CASSWAPGTSGGAYEQYF
NA,NA,TRBV5-1,CASSLGSEYNEQFF
NA,NA,TRBV6-5,CASSRTRSEQYF
NA,TRBD1,TRBV5-6,CASTYWDSRKETQYF
NA,TRBD1,TRBV6-6,CATLEWQGAHEQYF
once,NA,TRBV5-1,CASSLVRGEQYF
few,TRBD2,TRBV5-1,CASSDVAGGSLDTQYF
NA,TRBD1,TRBV27,CASSHGQGLFYGYTF
NA,TRBD1,TRBV7-8,CASSPLDRGHSPLHF
NA,NA,TRBV5-4,CASSLLVPRTTDTQYF
once,NA,TRBV5-1,CASSLARVRGTDTQYF
few,NA,TRBV5-6,CAYSLQGAKNIQYF
few,TRBD1,TRBV2,CASSVDRHSSYEQYF
NA,NA,TRBV11-1,CASSLALRSGNTIYF
NA,NA,TRBV6-6,CASSYPSAKDTQYF
NA,NA,TRBV10-3,CAISESGGLGYEQYF
NA,NA,TRBV4-3,CASSRTTNTEAFF
NA,NA,TRBV30,CAWSEQKHQPQHF
NA,TRBD2,TRBV13,CASSFGAGGIHEQYF
NA,NA,TRBV4-3,CASSQDGAEVAGANVLTF
NA,NA,TRBV7-8,CASSLYEAGYTF
NA,NA,TRBV27,CASSVRGARGETQYF
NA,NA,TRBV7-2,CASRGGASTDTQYF
NA,NA,TRBV7-9,CASSLGRGYEQYF
NA,NA,TRBV19,CASSISVYNEQFF
NA,NA,TRBV7-2,CASSARVSRGYEQYF
NA,TRBD2,TRBV10-3,CAISELWTSDEQFF
NA,TRBD1,TRBV7-2,CASSLVGTGAQYF
NA,TRBD1,TRBV29-1,CSVYGRGANTEAFF
NA,TRBD1,TRBV5-6,CASSLGTVNQPQHF
NA,NA,TRBV6-6,CASSWRGEGSYEQYF
NA,TRBD1,TRBV7-2,CASSSGTGGLINYGYTF
NA,TRBD1,TRBV5-1,CASSSWDRPDTQYF
once,TRBD1,TRBV6-5,CASSLTGVRTEAFF
NA,NA,TRBV18,CASSPSPEHTEAFF